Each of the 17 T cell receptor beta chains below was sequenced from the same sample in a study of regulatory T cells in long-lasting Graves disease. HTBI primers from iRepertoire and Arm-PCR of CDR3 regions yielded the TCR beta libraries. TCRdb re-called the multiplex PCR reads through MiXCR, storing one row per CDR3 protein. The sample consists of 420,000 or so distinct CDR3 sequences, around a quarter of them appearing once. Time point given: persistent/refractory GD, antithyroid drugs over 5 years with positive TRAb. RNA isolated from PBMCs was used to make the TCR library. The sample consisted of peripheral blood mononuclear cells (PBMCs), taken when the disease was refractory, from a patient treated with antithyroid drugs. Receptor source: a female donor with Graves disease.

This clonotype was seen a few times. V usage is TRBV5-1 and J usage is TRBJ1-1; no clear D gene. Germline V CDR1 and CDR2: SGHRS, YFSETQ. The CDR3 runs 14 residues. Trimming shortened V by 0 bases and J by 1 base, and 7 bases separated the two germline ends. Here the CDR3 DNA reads TGCGCCAGCAGCTTGGGGCCGCGGAACACTGAAGCTTTCTTT. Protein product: CASSLGPRNTEAFF.

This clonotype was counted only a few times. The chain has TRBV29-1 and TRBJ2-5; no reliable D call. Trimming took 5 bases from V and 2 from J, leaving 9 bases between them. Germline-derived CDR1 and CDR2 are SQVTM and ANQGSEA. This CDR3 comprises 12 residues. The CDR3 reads CSVSQEQETQYF. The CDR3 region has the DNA TGCAGCGTTTCCCAGGAGCAAGAGACCCAGTACTTC.

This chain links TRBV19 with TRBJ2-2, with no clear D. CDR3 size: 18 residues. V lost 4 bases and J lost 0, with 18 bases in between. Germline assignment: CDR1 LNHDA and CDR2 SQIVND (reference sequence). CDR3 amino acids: CASSRQVPALTNTGELFF. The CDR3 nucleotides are TGTGCCAGTAGTAGGCAAGTCCCTGCACTTACGAACACCGGGGAGCTGTTTTTT.

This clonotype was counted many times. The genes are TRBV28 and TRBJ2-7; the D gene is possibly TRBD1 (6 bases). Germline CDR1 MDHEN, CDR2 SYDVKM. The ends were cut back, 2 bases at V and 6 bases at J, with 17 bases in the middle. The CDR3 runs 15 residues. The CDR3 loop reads CASSLPGTQSTEQYF. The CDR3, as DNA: TGTGCCAGCAGTTTACCCGGGACACAGAGCACCGAGCAGTACTTC.

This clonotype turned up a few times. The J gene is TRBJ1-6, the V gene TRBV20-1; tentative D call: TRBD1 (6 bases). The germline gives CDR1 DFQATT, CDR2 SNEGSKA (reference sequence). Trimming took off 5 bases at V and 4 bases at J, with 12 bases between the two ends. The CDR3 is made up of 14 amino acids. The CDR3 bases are TGCAGTGCTGCCCCGGACAGATATAATTCACCCCTCCACTTT. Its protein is CSAAPDRYNSPLHF.

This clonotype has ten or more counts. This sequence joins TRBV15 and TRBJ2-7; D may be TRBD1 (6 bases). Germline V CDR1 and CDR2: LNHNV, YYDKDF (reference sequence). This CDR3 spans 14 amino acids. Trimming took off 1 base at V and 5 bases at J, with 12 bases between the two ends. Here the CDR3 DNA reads TGTGCCACCAGCAGAGGACAGGTTTCCCACGAGCAGTACTTC. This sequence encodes CATSRGQVSHEQYF. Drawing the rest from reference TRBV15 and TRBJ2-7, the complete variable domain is DAMVIQNPRYQVTQFGKPVTLSCSQTLNHNVMYWYQQKSSQAPKLLFHYYDKDFNNEADTPDNFQSRRPNTSFCFLDIRSPGLGDTAMYLCATSRGQVSHEQYFGPGTRLTVT.

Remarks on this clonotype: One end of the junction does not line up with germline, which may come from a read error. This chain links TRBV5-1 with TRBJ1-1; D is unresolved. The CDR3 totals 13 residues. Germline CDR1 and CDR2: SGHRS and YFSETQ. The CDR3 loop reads CTSSLFQNTEAFF. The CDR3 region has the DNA TGCACCAGCAGCTTGTTCCAGAACACTGAAGCTTTCTTT. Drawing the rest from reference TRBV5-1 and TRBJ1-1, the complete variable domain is KAGVTQTPRYLIKTRGQQVTLSCSPISGHRSVSWYQQTPGQGLQFLFEYFSETQRNKGNFPGRFSGRQFSNSRSEMNVSTLELGDSALYLCTSSLFQNTEAFFGQGTRLTVV.

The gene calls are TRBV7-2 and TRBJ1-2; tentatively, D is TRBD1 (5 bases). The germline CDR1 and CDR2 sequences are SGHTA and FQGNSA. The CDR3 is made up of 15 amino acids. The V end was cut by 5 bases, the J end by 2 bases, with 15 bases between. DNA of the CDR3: TGTGCCAGCAGCATAATGCGACGGACAAACTATGGCTACACCTTC. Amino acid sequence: CASSIMRRTNYGYTF.

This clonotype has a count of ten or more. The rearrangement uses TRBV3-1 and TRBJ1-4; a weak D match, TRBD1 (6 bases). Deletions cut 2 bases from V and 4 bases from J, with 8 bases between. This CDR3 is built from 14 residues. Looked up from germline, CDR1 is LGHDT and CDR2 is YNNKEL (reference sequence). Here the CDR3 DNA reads TGTGCCAGCAGCCAACGGACAGATAATGAAAAACTGTTTTTT. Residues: CASSQRTDNEKLFF.

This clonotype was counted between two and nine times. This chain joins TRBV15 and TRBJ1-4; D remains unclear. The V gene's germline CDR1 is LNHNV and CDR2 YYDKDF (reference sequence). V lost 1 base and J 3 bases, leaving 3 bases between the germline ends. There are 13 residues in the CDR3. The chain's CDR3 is CATSRGPNEKLFF. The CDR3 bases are TGTGCCACCAGCAGAGGTCCTAATGAAAAACTGTTTTTT.

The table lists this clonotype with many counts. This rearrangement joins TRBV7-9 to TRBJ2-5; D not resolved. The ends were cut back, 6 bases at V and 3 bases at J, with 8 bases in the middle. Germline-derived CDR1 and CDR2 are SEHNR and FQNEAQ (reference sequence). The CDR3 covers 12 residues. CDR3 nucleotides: TGTGCCAGCAGTTTACTTGAAGAGACCCAGTACTTC. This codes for CASSLLEETQYF.

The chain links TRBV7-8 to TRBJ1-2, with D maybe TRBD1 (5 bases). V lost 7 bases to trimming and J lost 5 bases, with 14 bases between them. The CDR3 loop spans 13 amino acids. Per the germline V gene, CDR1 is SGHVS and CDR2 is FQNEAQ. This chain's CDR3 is CASTEGNSYGYTF. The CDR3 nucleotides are TGTGCCAGCACCGAGGGGAACAGTTATGGCTACACCTTC.

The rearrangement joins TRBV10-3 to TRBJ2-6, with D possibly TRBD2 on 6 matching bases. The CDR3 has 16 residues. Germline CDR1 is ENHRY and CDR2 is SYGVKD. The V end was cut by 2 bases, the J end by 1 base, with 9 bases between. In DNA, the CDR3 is TGTGCCATCAGTGAGATGGCGGGATCTGGGGCCAACGTCCTGACTTTC. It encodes CAISEMAGSGANVLTF.

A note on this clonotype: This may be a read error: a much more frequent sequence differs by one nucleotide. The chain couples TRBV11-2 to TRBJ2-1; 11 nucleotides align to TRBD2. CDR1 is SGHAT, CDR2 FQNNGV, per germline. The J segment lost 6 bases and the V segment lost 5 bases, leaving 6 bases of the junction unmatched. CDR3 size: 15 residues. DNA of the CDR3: TGTGCCAGCAGCATGGGACTAGCGGATTGCAATGAGCAGTTCTTC. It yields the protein CASSMGLADCNEQFF.

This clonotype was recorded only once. In DNA form, the CDR3 reads TGTGCCAGCAGTTCCATCCGGGACAACAACTACAATGAGCAGTTCTTC. Its translation is CASSSIRDNNYNEQFF. The chain recombines TRBV25-1 with TRBJ2-1; weak D call: TRBD1 (6 bases). This CDR3 is built from 16 residues. Germline loops: CDR1 MGHDK, CDR2 SYGVNS. The V end lost 5 bases, the J end lost 3 bases, and 17 bases lay between the germline ends.

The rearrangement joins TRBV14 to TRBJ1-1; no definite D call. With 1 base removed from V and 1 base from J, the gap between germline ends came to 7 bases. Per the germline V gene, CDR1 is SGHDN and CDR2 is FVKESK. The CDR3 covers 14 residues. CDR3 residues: CASSQVRGNTEAFF. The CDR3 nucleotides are TGTGCCAGCAGCCAAGTGCGGGGGAACACTGAAGCTTTCTTT.

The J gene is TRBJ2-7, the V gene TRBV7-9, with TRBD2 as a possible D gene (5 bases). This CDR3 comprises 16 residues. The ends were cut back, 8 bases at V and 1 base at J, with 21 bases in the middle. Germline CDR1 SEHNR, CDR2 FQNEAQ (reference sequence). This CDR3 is CASGVGAEVGSYEQYF. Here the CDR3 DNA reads TGTGCCAGCGGTGTAGGAGCGGAGGTAGGGTCCTACGAGCAGTACTTC.